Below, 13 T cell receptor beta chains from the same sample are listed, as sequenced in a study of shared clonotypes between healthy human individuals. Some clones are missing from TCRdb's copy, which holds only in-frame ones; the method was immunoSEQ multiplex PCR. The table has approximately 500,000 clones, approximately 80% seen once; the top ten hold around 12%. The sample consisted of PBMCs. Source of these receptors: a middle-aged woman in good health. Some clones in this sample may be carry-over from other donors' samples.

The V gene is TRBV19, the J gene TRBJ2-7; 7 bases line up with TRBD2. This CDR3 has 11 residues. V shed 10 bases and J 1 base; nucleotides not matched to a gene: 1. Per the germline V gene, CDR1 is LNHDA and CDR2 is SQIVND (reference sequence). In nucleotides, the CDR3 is TGTGCCACCGGGGGGTCCTACGAGCAGTACTTC. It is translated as CATGGSYEQYF.

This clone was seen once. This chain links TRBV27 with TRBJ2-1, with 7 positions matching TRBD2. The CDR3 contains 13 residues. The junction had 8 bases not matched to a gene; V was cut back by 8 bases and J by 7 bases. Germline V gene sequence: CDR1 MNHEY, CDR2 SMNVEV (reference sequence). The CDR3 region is CASGRALNNEQFF. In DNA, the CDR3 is TGTGCCAGCGGGAGGGCCCTCAATAATGAGCAGTTCTTC.

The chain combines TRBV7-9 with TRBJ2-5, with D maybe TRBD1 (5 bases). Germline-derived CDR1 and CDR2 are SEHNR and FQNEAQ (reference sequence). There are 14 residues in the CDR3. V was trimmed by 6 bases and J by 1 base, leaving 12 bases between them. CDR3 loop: CASSGDSLQETQYF. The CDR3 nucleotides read TGTGCCAGCAGTGGAGACAGCCTCCAAGAGACCCAGTACTTC.

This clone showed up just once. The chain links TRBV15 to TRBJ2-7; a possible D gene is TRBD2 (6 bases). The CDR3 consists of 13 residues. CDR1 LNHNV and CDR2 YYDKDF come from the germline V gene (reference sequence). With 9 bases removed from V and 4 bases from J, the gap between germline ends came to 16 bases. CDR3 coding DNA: TGTGCCACTGGCCGGGACTTGTCTTACGAGCAGTACTTC. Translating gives CATGRDLSYEQYF. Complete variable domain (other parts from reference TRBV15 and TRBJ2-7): DAMVIQNPRYQVTQFGKPVTLSCSQTLNHNVMYWYQQKSSQAPKLLFHYYDKDFNNEADTPDNFQSRRPNTSFCFLDIRSPGLGDTAMYLCATGRDLSYEQYFGPGTRLTVT.

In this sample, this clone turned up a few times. The CDR3 DNA reads as TGTGCCTGGAGTACCATGCCCGGGACGGTGGGATACAATGAGCAGTTCTTC. It specifies CAWSTMPGTVGYNEQFF. The chain links TRBV30 to TRBJ2-1; either TRBD1 or TRBD2 may fit D (5 bases each). The CDR3 covers 17 residues. The V and J ends lost 2 bases and 4 bases respectively, with 21 bases between them. CDR1 GTSNPN and CDR2 SVGIG come from the germline V gene (reference sequence).

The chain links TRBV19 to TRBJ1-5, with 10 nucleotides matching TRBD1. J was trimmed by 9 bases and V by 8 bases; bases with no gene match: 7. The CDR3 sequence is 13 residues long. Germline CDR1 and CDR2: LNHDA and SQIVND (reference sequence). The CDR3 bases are TGTGCCAGTCTGACAGGGGGCGGAGGGCCCCAGCATTTT. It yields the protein CASLTGGGGPQHF.

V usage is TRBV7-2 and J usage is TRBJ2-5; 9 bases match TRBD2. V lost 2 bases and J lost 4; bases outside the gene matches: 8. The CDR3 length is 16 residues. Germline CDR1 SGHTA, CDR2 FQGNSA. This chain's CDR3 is CASSLRSSGIGETQYF. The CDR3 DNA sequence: TGTGCCAGCAGCTTACGATCTAGCGGGATTGGAGAGACCCAGTACTTC.

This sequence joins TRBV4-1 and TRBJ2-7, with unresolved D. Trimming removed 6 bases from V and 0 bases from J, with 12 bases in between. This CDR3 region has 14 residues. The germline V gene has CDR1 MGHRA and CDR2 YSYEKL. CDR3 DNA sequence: TGCGCCAGCAGTCCGGGCCAGAGCTCCTACGAGCAGTACTTC. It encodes CASSPGQSSYEQYF.

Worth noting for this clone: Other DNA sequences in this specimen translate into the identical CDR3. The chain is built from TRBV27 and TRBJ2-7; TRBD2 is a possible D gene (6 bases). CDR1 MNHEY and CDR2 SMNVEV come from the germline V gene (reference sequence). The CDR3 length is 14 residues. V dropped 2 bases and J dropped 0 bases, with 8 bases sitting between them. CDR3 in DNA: TGTGCCAGCAGTTTAGCGGGGAGCTCCTACGAGCAGTACTTC. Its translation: CASSLAGSSYEQYF.

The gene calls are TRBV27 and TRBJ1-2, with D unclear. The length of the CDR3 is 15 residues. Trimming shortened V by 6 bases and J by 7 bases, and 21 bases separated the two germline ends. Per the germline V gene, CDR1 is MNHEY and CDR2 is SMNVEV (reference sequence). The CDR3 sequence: CASRAEDFLSSGYTF. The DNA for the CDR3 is TGTGCCAGCAGGGCAGAGGACTTTCTATCTAGTGGCTACACCTTC.

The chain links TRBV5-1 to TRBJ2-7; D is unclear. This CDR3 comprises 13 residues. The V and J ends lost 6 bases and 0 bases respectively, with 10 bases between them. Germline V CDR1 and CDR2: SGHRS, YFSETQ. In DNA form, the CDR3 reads TGCGCCAGCACCCCGTGGGGCTCCTACGAGCAGTACTTC. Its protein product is CASTPWGSYEQYF.

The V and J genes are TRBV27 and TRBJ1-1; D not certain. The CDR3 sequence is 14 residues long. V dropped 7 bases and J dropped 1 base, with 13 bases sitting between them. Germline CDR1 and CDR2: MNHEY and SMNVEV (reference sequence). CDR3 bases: TGTGCCAGCATGGTCTTTGGCGAGAACACTGAAGCTTTCTTT. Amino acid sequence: CASMVFGENTEAFF.

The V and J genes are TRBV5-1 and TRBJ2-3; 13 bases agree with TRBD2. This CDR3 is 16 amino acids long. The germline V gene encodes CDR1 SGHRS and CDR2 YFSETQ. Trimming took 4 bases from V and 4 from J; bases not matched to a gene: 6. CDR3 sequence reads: CASSPRTSGSSDTQYF. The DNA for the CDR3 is TGCGCCAGCAGCCCGAGGACTAGCGGGAGCTCAGATACGCAGTATTTT.